One sample yielded the 17 T cell receptor beta chains listed below, sequenced in a study of cytomegalovirus exposure and HLA in healthy donors. The PCR made use of 60 Vbeta and 13 Jbeta primers. Data came from immunoSEQ multiplex PCR; TCRdb stores just in-frame clones and leaves some out. The sample holds about 180,000 clones, roughly 80% seen once. The sequenced material came from PBMCs. These TCRs come from a man aged 40-49 years in good health and CMV-seronegative.

The gene calls are TRBV28 and TRBJ2-7; 7 nucleotides match TRBD1. The CDR3 runs 14 residues. J gave up 1 base and V 3 bases, and 3 bases lay outside the gene matches. Per germline, CDR1 MDHEN and CDR2 SYDVKM. DNA for the CDR3: TGTGCCAGCAGTTTTGACAGGGTATCCTACGAGCAGTACTTC. It translates to CASSFDRVSYEQYF.

This rearrangement joins TRBV27 to TRBJ2-7; possibly TRBD1 for D (6 bases). Trimming took off 5 bases at V and 2 bases at J, with 16 bases between the two ends. CDR3 size: 15 residues. The V gene's germline CDR1 is MNHEY and CDR2 SMNVEV (reference sequence). The CDR3 sequence: CASSTSDRRPYEQYF. For the CDR3, the DNA is TGTGCCAGCAGTACCTCAGACAGGAGACCCTACGAGCAGTACTTC.

The rearrangement uses TRBV7-9 and TRBJ2-5; D possibly corresponds to TRBD1 (6 bases). This CDR3 region has 14 residues. Deletions cut 7 bases from V and 0 bases from J, with 12 bases between. Germline V CDR1 and CDR2: SEHNR, FQNEAQ (reference sequence). Written as DNA, the CDR3 is TGTGCCAGCATCCGAACAGGGAACCAAGAGACCCAGTACTTC. Translating gives CASIRTGNQETQYF.

This chain joins TRBV7-3 and TRBJ1-1; 7 bases line up with TRBD1. CDR3 length: 14 residues. V trimming: 5 bases; J trimming: 1 base; junction bases outside the gene matches: 4. From germline, CDR1 is SGHTA and CDR2 FQGTGA. The CDR3 nucleotides read TGTGCCAGCAGCCCCAGACAGGGGAACACTGAAGCTTTCTTT. Amino acid sequence: CASSPRQGNTEAFF. Full variable domain (rest looked up from reference TRBV7-3 and TRBJ1-1): GAGVSQTPSNKVTEKGKYVELRCDPISGHTALYWYRQSLGQGPEFLIYFQGTGAADDSGLPNDRFFAVRPEGSVSTLKIQRTERGDSAVYLCASSPRQGNTEAFFGQGTRLTVV.

This rearrangement joins TRBV30 to TRBJ1-5; the D gene is possibly TRBD1 (6 bases). CDR3 length equals 15 residues. From germline, CDR1 is GTSNPN and CDR2 SVGIG (reference sequence). V was pared by 1 base and J by 0 bases, with 10 bases between. The CDR3, as DNA: TGTGCCTGGAGTGATGGACAGAATAGCAATCAGCCCCAGCATTTT. The encoded protein is CAWSDGQNSNQPQHF.

This chain joins TRBV28 and TRBJ2-7; a possible D gene is TRBD2 (5 bases). There are 15 residues in the CDR3. Germline-derived CDR1 and CDR2 are MDHEN and SYDVKM. The V gene lost 8 bases and the J gene lost 0 bases, with 17 bases spanning the gap. DNA of the CDR3: TGTGCCAGCGTGCCGGCGGGTTTCCGCTCCTACGAGCAGTACTTC. It translates to CASVPAGFRSYEQYF.

V is TRBV5-6 and J is TRBJ2-1; 9 nucleotides agree with TRBD1. The V gene's germline CDR1 is SGHDT and CDR2 YYEEEE. The V and J ends lost 4 bases and 6 bases, in that order; junction bases with no gene match: 2. The CDR3 has 13 amino acids. For the CDR3, the DNA is TGTGCCAGCAGCGCGGACAGGGGCAATGAGCAGTTCTTC. Its translation: CASSADRGNEQFF.

The chain couples TRBV5-1 to TRBJ1-2; tentatively, D is TRBD1 (5 bases). Germline V CDR1 and CDR2: SGHRS, YFSETQ. The CDR3 sequence is 13 residues long. With 4 bases removed from V and 4 bases from J, the gap between germline ends came to 11 bases. CDR3 protein: CASSSDSSYGYTF. CDR3 sequence (DNA): TGCGCCAGCAGCAGCGACAGCAGCTATGGCTACACCTTC.

This clone was found a few times. The J gene is TRBJ2-1, the V gene TRBV30; 8 bases fit TRBD2. The J segment lost 2 bases and the V segment lost 2 bases, leaving 17 bases of the junction unmatched. Per germline, CDR1 GTSNPN and CDR2 SVGIG (reference sequence). There are 19 residues in the CDR3. This CDR3 is CAWSFPPWTSRATYNEQFF. CDR3 in DNA: TGTGCCTGGAGTTTTCCCCCCTGGACTAGCAGGGCGACCTACAATGAGCAGTTCTTC.

The chain is built from TRBV11-3 and TRBJ2-7; the D gene is possibly TRBD2 (5 bases). Germline assignment: CDR1 SGHNT and CDR2 YENEEA. This CDR3 is built from 16 residues. Between the trimmed V and J ends, which lost 1 base and 2 bases, there was a span of 15 bases. The CDR3 DNA reads TGTGCCAGCAGCTTAGGCGGGCGCCGGCTAGCCTACGAGCAGTACTTC. It translates to CASSLGGRRLAYEQYF.

The chain employs TRBV11-3 and TRBJ2-5; 10 nucleotides align to TRBD2. V lost 5 bases to trimming and J lost 5 bases; unmatched junction nucleotides: 23. Germline lookup yields CDR1 SGHNT and CDR2 YENEEA. This CDR3 has 20 residues. CDR3 sequence (DNA): TGTGCCAGCAGCGCCCGCGGTTGGGGGCCTAGCGGGGGTTGGGGGGAGACCCAGTACTTC. It is translated as CASSARGWGPSGGWGETQYF. Supplemented by reference TRBV11-3 and TRBJ2-5, the full variable domain reads EAGVVQSPRYKIIEKKQPVAFWCNPISGHNTLYWYLQNLGQGPELLIRYENEEAVDDSQLPKDRFSAERLKGVDSTLKIQPAELGDSAVYLCASSARGWGPSGGWGETQYFGPGTRLLVL.

This clone was seen more than once but under ten times. This chain connects TRBV25-1 to TRBJ2-7; a possible D gene is TRBD1 (6 bases). This CDR3 is 15 amino acids long. Trimming cost V 3 bases and J 0 bases, with 12 bases left between them. Looked up from germline, CDR1 is MGHDK and CDR2 is SYGVNS. The CDR3 here is CASSDPRQASYEQYF. CDR3 nucleotides: TGTGCCAGCAGTGACCCCAGACAGGCCTCCTACGAGCAGTACTTC.

A single count supports this clone. DNA of the CDR3: TGTGCCAGCAGGAAACAGTTGAACACTGAAGCTTTCTTT. Its protein is CASRKQLNTEAFF. This chain joins TRBV2 and TRBJ1-1; D not resolved. V lost 6 bases and J lost 0, with 8 bases in between. The CDR3 covers 13 residues. The germline CDR1 and CDR2 sequences are SNHLY and FYNNEI.

The chain has TRBV18 and TRBJ1-2; D unclear. CDR1 is KGHSH, CDR2 LQKENI, per germline. Trimming shortened V by 3 bases and J by 4 bases, and 9 bases separated the two germline ends. This CDR3 spans 13 amino acids. The CDR3 region is CASSPYSLYGYTF. The CDR3 region has the DNA TGTGCCAGCTCACCGTACAGCCTCTATGGCTACACCTTC.

V and J are TRBV4-1 and TRBJ2-3; 7 nucleotides line up with TRBD2. The CDR3 is 17 residues long. V gave up 1 base and J gave up 3 bases; unmatched junction bases: 10. Germline CDR1 and CDR2: MGHRA and YSYEKL. The CDR3 DNA follows: TGCGCCAGCAGCCAAGGGGGTGCTAGCGGTAGAACAGATACGCAGTATTTT. It is translated as CASSQGGASGRTDTQYF.

The rearrangement links TRBV6-5 to TRBJ1-2, with 7 bases aligning to TRBD1. Trimming removed 3 bases from V and 3 bases from J; junction bases left unmatched: 4. From germline, CDR1 is MNHEY and CDR2 SVGAGI. The CDR3 is 14 amino acids. The CDR3 coding sequence is TGTGCCAGCAGTTATGACAGGGCGGACTATGGCTACACCTTC. Translation: CASSYDRADYGYTF.

The chain has TRBV2 and TRBJ1-2; tentative D call: TRBD1 (6 bases). Germline V gives CDR1 SNHLY, CDR2 FYNNEI. Trimming removed 4 bases at V and 2 bases at J, with 8 bases between. The length of the CDR3 is 13 residues. The CDR3 nucleotides read TGTGCCAGCAGTGCGCAGGGGAACTATGGCTACACCTTC. Translation: CASSAQGNYGYTF.